These 8 T cell receptor beta chains were all obtained from the same sample, sequenced in a study of OX40 agonist ivuxolimab in advanced cancers. Receptor amplification or capture employed the immunoSEQ multiplex PCR assay. TCRdb provides this immuneACCESS table in a form limited to in-frame rearrangements. Some clones are lacking; in checked studies, under half of them reflect an unresolved V gene, and why the rest are absent is not known. The sample data list some 17,000 clones, and 70% to 90% of these were observed just once. The ten largest clones capture less than 80% of the sample. Material: CD4+ or CD8+ T cells sorted from blood, obtained in a trial of the OX40 agonist ivuxolimab. The receptors here all came from an adult with an advanced solid tumor such as melanoma, head and neck, liver or kidney cancer.

The chain has TRBV4-2 and TRBJ2-3; D is possibly TRBD2 (6 bases). The CDR3 runs to 16 residues. Germline CDR1 LGHNA, CDR2 YNFKEQ. The ends were cut back, 1 base at V and 6 bases at J, with 17 bases in the middle. CDR3 nucleotides: TGTGCCAGCAGCCAAGGGCTTAGCGGCCTCTCGGATACGCAGTATTTT. It translates to CASSQGLSGLSDTQYF.

The chain is built from TRBV10-3 and TRBJ2-7; 11 nucleotides match TRBD2. The J segment lost 2 bases and the V segment lost 6 bases, leaving 15 bases of the junction unmatched. The length of the CDR3 is 18 residues. CDR1 and CDR2 (germline): ENHRY, SYGVKD. CDR3 loop: CAIRKSGLAGPGTYEQYF. The DNA of the CDR3 is TGTGCCATCAGAAAGTCCGGACTAGCGGGCCCTGGCACCTACGAGCAGTACTTC.

J is TRBJ1-6 and V is TRBV6-1; 7 positions match TRBD1. This CDR3 region has 13 residues. V shed 3 bases and J 11 bases; nucleotides not matched to a gene: 4. Germline V CDR1 and CDR2: MNHNS, SASEGT. The CDR3 region is CASSDYRGPPLHF. CDR3 coding DNA: TGTGCCAGCAGTGATTACAGGGGACCACCCCTCCACTTT.

This chain connects TRBV28 to TRBJ1-1; D gene uncertain. Trimming cost V 3 bases and J 0 bases, with 8 bases left between them. This CDR3 contains 14 residues. Germline assignment: CDR1 MDHEN and CDR2 SYDVKM. CDR3 sequence (DNA): TGTGCCAGCAGTTTGGGGATTCTGAACACTGAAGCTTTCTTT. Its translation is CASSLGILNTEAFF.

The rearrangement uses TRBV29-1 and TRBJ1-2; tentatively, D is TRBD1 (5 bases). Germline V gives CDR1 SQVTM, CDR2 ANQGSEA. The CDR3 consists of 16 residues. The V and J ends lost 1 base and 1 base respectively, with 16 bases between them. This CDR3 reads CSVEGAGGGSNYGYTF. CDR3 nucleotide sequence: TGCAGCGTTGAAGGGGCAGGTGGGGGGAGTAACTATGGCTACACCTTC.

The V call is TRBV30, the J call TRBJ2-7; the D gene is possibly TRBD1 (6 bases). Trimming stripped 3 bases from V and 6 bases from J, with 21 bases between. CDR3 length equals 15 residues. From germline, CDR1 is GTSNPN and CDR2 SVGIG (reference sequence). CDR3: CAWSSSGPSRGEQYF. The CDR3 DNA is TGTGCCTGGAGCTCTTCGGGCCCGTCCAGGGGCGAGCAGTACTTC.

The V and J genes are TRBV4-3 and TRBJ2-1; no clear D. Germline loops: CDR1 LGHNA, CDR2 YSLEER. The length of the CDR3 is 13 residues. Trimming pared 0 bases from V and 4 bases from J, leaving 4 bases between. The CDR3 here is CASSQERYNEQFF. In DNA, the CDR3 is TGCGCCAGCAGCCAAGAGAGGTACAATGAGCAGTTCTTC.

The CDR3 region is CATVAGGQETQYF. The CDR3 coding sequence is TGTGCCACCGTAGCGGGGGGTCAAGAGACCCAGTACTTC. The gene calls are TRBV6-1 and TRBJ2-5; 10 nucleotides match TRBD2. With 10 bases clipped from V and 2 bases from J, the junction kept 4 bases outside the gene matches. CDR3 size: 13 residues. Germline loops: CDR1 MNHNS, CDR2 SASEGT.